This T cell receptor (beta chain) was retrieved from a study of T cells after somatic rescue of genetic block. The CDR3 loop spans 17 amino acids. Germline CDR1 reads SEHNR; CDR2 reads FQNEAQ (reference sequence). Losses at the gene ends were 0 bases for V and 0 bases for J; bases not matched to a gene: 5. Data came from immunoSEQ multiplex PCR; TCRdb stores just in-frame clones and leaves some out. Seen here are about 120,000 clones, over 80% observed once, and the top ten hold roughly 1.5%. The chain uses TRBV7-9 and TRBJ1-2; TRBD1 agrees at 9 bases. This receptor was obtained from a woman younger than 35. The material sequenced was peripheral blood mononuclear cells (PBMCs). The CDR3 sequence is CASSLAQGAGANYGYTF. CDR3 DNA sequence: TGTGCCAGCAGCTTAGCACAGGGGGCTGGAGCTAACTATGGCTACACCTTC. Full variable domain (remainder filled in from reference TRBV7-9 and TRBJ1-2): DTGVSQNPRHKITKRGQNVTFRCDPISEHNRLYWYRQTLGQGPEFLTYFQNEAQLEKSRLLSDRFSAERPKGSFSTLEIQRTEQGDSAMYLCASSLAQGAGANYGYTFGSGTRLTVV.